This T cell receptor beta chain was profiled in a study of blood T cell repertoires in COVID-19. Trimming left V 2 bases short and J 9 bases short, with 11 bases between. This CDR3 has 13 residues. Germline CDR1 reads MNHEY; CDR2 reads SVGEGT. In this sample, this clone turned up a few times. Sequencing used immunoSEQ multiplex PCR; TCRdb keeps in-frame clones, though not all of them. The sample has about 220,000 clones, approximately 83% seen once. This chain joins TRBV6-2 or TRBV6-3 and TRBJ1-5; D is uncertain. The TCR comes from a woman aged 55-70 years who had recovered from COVID-19. Sequenced material: PBMCs or T cells enriched from blood (not recorded which). The CDR3 DNA is TGTGCCAGCAGTTACCCGGGTGTCGGGCCCCAGCATTTT. Its protein product is CASSYPGVGPQHF.